The entry below describes one T cell receptor delta chain. Its ends do not fully match the called genes, so a read error is possible. TCRdb re-called the multiplex PCR reads using CATT. Of approximately 53,000 delta-chain clones in the sample, around 1.7% were seen once. This entry belongs to a study of γδ T cells in repeated Plasmodium falciparum infection. Gammadelta T cells were flow-sorted from PBMC into Vgamma9/Vdelta2+ and Vdelta2-negative populations for bulk analysis. CDR3 length: 18 residues. CDR1 and CDR2 (germline): TSWWSYY, QGS. Sequencing was performed on gamma-delta T cells from blood. The chain is built from TRDV1 and TRDJ1; 9 bases are a match to TRDD3. Here the J gene was assigned by germline matching of the DNA, as TCRdb has none. The receptor comes from a pool of human donors (malaria-infected and uninfected, not separated). The CDR3 DNA is TGTGCTCTTGGGGTCGGGGCTGGGGGATCATTCTACACTGATAAACTCATCTTT. Translating gives CALGVGAGGSFYTDKLIF.